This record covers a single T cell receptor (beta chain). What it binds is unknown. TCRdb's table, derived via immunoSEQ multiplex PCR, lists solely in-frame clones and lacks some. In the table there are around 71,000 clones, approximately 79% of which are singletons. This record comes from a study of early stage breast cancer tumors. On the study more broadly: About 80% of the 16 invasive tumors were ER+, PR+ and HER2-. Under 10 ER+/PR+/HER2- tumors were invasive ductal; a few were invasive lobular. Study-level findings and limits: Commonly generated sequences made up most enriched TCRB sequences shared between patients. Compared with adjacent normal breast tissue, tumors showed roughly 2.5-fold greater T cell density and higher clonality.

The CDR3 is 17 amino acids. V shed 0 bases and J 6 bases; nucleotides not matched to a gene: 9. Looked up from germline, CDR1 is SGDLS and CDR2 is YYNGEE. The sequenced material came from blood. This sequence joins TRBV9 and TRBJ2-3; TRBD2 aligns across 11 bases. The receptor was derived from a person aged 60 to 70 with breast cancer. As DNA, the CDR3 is TGTGCCAGCAGCGTAGATCCGGGACTAGCGGTCCAGGATACGCAGTATTTT. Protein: CASSVDPGLAVQDTQYF.